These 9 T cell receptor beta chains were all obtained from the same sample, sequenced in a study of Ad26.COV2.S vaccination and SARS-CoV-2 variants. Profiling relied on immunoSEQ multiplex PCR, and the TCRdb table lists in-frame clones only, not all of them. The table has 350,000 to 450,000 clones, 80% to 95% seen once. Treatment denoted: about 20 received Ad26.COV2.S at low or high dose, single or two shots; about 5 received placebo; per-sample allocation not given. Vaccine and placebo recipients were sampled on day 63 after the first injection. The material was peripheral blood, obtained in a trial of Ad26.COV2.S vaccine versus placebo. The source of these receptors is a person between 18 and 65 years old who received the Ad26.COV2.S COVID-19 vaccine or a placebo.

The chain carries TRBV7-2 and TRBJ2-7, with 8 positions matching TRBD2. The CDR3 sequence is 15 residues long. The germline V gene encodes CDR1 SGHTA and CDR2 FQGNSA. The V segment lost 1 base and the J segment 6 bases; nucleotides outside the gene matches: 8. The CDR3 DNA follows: TGTGCCAGCAGCTTAGTAATTGGGAGCGGGGGCGAGCAGTACTTC. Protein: CASSLVIGSGGEQYF.

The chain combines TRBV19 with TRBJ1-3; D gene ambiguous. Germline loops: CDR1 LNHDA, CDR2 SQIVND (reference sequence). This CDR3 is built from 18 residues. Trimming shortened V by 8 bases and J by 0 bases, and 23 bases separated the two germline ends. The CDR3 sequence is CASRGRPVYQSSGNTIYF. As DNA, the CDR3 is TGTGCCAGTCGTGGACGGCCTGTTTACCAAAGCTCTGGAAACACCATATATTTT.

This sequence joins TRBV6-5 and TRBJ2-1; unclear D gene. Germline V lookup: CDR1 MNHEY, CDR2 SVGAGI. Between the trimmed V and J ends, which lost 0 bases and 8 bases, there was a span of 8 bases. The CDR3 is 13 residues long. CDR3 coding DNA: TGTGCCAGCAGTTACTCGAAAGGCTATGAGCAGTTCTTC. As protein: CASSYSKGYEQFF.

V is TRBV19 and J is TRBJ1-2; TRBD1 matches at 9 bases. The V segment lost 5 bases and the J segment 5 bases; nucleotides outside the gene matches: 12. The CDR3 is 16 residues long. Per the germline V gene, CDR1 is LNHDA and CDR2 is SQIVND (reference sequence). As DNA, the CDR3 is TGTGCCAGTAGTGTGGGACAGGGACCCCTTGGTTATGGCTACACCTTC. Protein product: CASSVGQGPLGYGYTF.

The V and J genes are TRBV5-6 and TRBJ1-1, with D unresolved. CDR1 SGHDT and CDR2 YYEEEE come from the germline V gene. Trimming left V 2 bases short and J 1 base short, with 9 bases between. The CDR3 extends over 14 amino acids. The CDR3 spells CASSLLRANTEAFF. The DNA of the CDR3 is TGTGCCAGCAGCTTACTAAGGGCGAACACTGAAGCTTTCTTT.

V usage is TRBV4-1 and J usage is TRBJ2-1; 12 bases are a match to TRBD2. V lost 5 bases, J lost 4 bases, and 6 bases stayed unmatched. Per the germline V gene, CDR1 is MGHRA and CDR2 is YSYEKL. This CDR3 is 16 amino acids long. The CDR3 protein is CASSAQTSGGYNEQFF. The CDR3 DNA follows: TGCGCCAGCAGCGCCCAAACTAGCGGGGGGTACAATGAGCAGTTCTTC.

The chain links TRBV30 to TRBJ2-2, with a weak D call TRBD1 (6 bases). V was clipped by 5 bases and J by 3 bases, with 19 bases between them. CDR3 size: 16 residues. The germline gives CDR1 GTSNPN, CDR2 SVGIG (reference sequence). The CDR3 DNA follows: TGTGCCTGGTCGGGTAGGAAGGACAGATACACCGGGGAGCTGTTTTTT. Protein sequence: CAWSGRKDRYTGELFF.

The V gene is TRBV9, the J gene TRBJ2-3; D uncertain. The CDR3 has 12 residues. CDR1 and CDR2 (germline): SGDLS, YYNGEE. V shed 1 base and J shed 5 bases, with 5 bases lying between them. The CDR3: CASSVMGDTQYF. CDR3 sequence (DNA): TGTGCCAGCAGCGTAATGGGAGATACGCAGTATTTT.

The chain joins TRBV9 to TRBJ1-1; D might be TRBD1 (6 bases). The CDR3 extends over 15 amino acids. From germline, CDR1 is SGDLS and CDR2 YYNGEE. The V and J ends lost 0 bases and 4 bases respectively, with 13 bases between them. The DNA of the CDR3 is TGTGCCAGCAGCGTAGGGTCCATCAGGGGCACTGAAGCTTTCTTT. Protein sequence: CASSVGSIRGTEAFF.